The 18 T cell receptor beta chains below all came from one sample that was sequenced in a study of blood T cell repertoires in COVID-19 (dated by TCRdb to between 2020 and 2021). The library was generated by the immunoSEQ multiplex PCR assay. TCRdb holds this immuneACCESS table with in-frame rearrangements only. Some clones are missing; in checked studies, unresolved V genes explain under half, and the rest has no known cause. This sample gives some 310,000 clones in total; under 90% of them show up just once. Of the sample, roughly 10% falls within the top ten clones. Sequencing was done on a sample of PBMCs or T cells enriched from blood (not recorded which). These receptors were collected from a woman aged 25-40 years who had recovered from COVID-19.

The CDR3, as DNA: TGCGCCAGCAGCCCTTTTCCGGGACAGGGGGCGGAAGGCTACACCTTC. This encodes CASSPFPGQGAEGYTF. The chain couples TRBV5-1 to TRBJ1-2; 12 nucleotides line up with TRBD1. CDR1 and CDR2 (germline): SGHRS, YFSETQ. With V trimmed by 4 bases and J by 8 bases, 12 bases remained unmatched. The CDR3 contains 16 residues.

V usage is TRBV5-4 and J usage is TRBJ1-3, with D tentatively TRBD1 (6 bases). There are 16 residues in the CDR3. With 3 bases removed from V and 0 bases from J, the gap between germline ends came to 13 bases. Germline-derived CDR1 and CDR2 are SGHNT and YYREEE (reference sequence). For the CDR3, the DNA is TGTGCCAGCAGCTCCGGACAGATCAGCTCTGGAAACACCATATATTTT. Translation: CASSSGQISSGNTIYF. Full variable domain (outside the CDR3, taken from reference TRBV5-4 and TRBJ1-3): ETGVTQSPTHLIKTRGQQVTLRCSSQSGHNTVSWYQQALGQGPQFIFQYYREEENGRGNFPPRFSGLQFPNYSSELNVNALELDDSALYLCASSSGQISSGNTIYFGEGSWLTVV.

This chain joins TRBV3-1 (or the pseudogene TRBV3-2) and TRBJ1-2, with 8 positions matching TRBD1. This CDR3 contains 14 residues. Germline V CDR1 and CDR2: LGHDT, YNNKEL (reference sequence). Losses at the gene ends were 1 base for V and 8 bases for J; bases not matched to a gene: 6. This chain's CDR3 is CASSQVDRGAGYTF. In DNA, the CDR3 is TGTGCCAGCAGCCAAGTTGACAGGGGTGCAGGCTACACCTTC.

This clone showed up just a few times. This sequence joins TRBV19 and TRBJ1-5; D uncertain. This CDR3 is 12 amino acids long. Germline V gene sequence: CDR1 LNHDA, CDR2 SQIVND (reference sequence). V was pared by 2 bases and J by 4 bases, with 3 bases between. The CDR3: CASSIPNQPQHF. In DNA form, the CDR3 reads TGTGCCAGTAGTATACCGAATCAGCCCCAGCATTTT.

The DNA for the CDR3 is TGTGCCAGCAGCTTTTTCGTATCTAATGAGCAGTTCTTC. Amino acid sequence: CASSFFVSNEQFF. V and J are TRBV7-2 and TRBJ2-1; D remains ambiguous. The CDR3 is made up of 13 amino acids. With 3 bases removed from V and 7 bases from J, the gap between germline ends came to 10 bases. From germline, CDR1 is SGHTA and CDR2 FQGNSA.

V and J are TRBV15 and TRBJ1-4, with D unresolved. This CDR3 spans 17 amino acids. Trimming cost V 0 bases and J 3 bases, with 14 bases left between them. The germline gives CDR1 LNHNV, CDR2 YYDKDF (reference sequence). CDR3 in amino acids: CATSREGRAAANEKLFF. CDR3 nucleotides: TGTGCCACCAGCAGAGAGGGCAGAGCGGCAGCTAATGAAAAACTGTTTTTT.

At least ten counts were recorded for this clone. The CDR3 sequence is CASSYGQGYEQYF. CDR3 nucleotides: TGTGCCAGCAGCTACGGACAGGGGTACGAGCAGTACTTC. The gene calls are TRBV5-6 and TRBJ2-7, with 9 bases identical to TRBD1. This CDR3 region has 13 residues. The germline V gene has CDR1 SGHDT and CDR2 YYEEEE. The junction had 2 bases not matched to a gene; V was cut back by 3 bases and J by 4 bases.

V and J are TRBV6-4 and TRBJ1-2; 8 bases align to TRBD1. CDR3 length equals 13 residues. J lost 8 bases, V lost 5 bases, and 7 bases had no gene match. Germline V gives CDR1 MRHNA, CDR2 SNTAGT. CDR3 protein: CASSRTGTGGYTF. The DNA for the CDR3 is TGTGCCAGCAGTCGGACAGGGACGGGAGGCTACACCTTC.

The V gene is TRBV12-3 or TRBV12-4, the J gene TRBJ2-7, with TRBD2 matching 8 bases. Trimming at V came to 8 bases and at J to 2 bases, leaving 5 bases not matched to a gene. The CDR3 is made up of 13 amino acids. The CDR3 sequence is CASGFSGTYEQYF. The CDR3 region has the DNA TGTGCCAGCGGCTTTAGCGGGACCTACGAGCAGTACTTC.

This clone has more than one count but fewer than ten. The V and J genes are TRBV7-3 and TRBJ1-1; 9 positions match TRBD1. Germline lookup yields CDR1 SGHTA and CDR2 FQGTGA. J was trimmed by 5 bases and V by 5 bases; bases with no gene match: 9. This CDR3 has 15 residues. The CDR3 DNA reads as TGTGCCAGCAGCCTGGACAGGGGAAGTCGGACTGAAGCTTTCTTT. Protein sequence: CASSLDRGSRTEAFF.

The rearrangement joins TRBV10-3 to TRBJ2-7; a weak D match, TRBD2 (6 bases). Trimming left V 4 bases short and J 2 bases short, with 9 bases between. The CDR3 runs 13 residues. Germline V gives CDR1 ENHRY, CDR2 SYGVKD. The CDR3 nucleotides are TGTGCCATCAGTGGGACTACTACCTACGAGCAGTACTTC. This translates into CAISGTTTYEQYF.

This chain links TRBV28 with TRBJ1-5, with D uncertain. Germline V gives CDR1 MDHEN, CDR2 SYDVKM. V gave up 6 bases and J gave up 7 bases, with 13 bases separating them. The CDR3 covers 13 residues. DNA for the CDR3: TGTGCCAGCAGACCCGGCGGGTACCAGCCCCAGCATTTT. Residues: CASRPGGYQPQHF.

The chain employs TRBV11-2 and TRBJ1-1; D may be TRBD1 (6 bases). Per the germline V gene, CDR1 is SGHAT and CDR2 is FQNNGV. Deletions cut 2 bases from V and 6 bases from J, with 16 bases between. This CDR3 spans 15 amino acids. The CDR3 DNA reads TGTGCCAGCAGCTTATTACAGGGACAATCCCCTGAAGCTTTCTTT. Its protein is CASSLLQGQSPEAFF.

This sequence joins TRBV9 and TRBJ2-5; 7 nucleotides agree with TRBD1. CDR3 length: 13 amino acids. Trimming took 3 bases from V and 5 from J; bases not matched to a gene: 4. Looked up from germline, CDR1 is SGDLS and CDR2 is YYNGEE. CDR3 sequence: CASSATGTETQYF. Written as DNA, the CDR3 is TGTGCCAGCAGCGCGACAGGGACGGAGACCCAGTACTTC.

CDR3 DNA: TGTGCCAGTAGCTTCCTAGCGGCGTCTGCAACCTACGAGCAGTACTTC. Protein: CASSFLAASATYEQYF. The V call is TRBV19, the J call TRBJ2-7; the match to TRBD2 covers 7 bases. The germline V gene has CDR1 LNHDA and CDR2 SQIVND (reference sequence). The CDR3 runs to 16 residues. Unmatched junction bases numbered 13, after V lost 6 bases and J lost 2 bases.

This rearrangement joins TRBV6-5 to TRBJ1-3; D remains unclear. The CDR3 consists of 15 residues. Trimming took 2 bases from V and 0 from J, leaving 8 bases between them. Per germline, CDR1 MNHEY and CDR2 SVGAGI. CDR3 coding DNA: TGTGCCAGCAGTTACAGCCTTAACTCTGGAAACACCATATATTTT. Protein: CASSYSLNSGNTIYF.

This chain connects TRBV28 to TRBJ1-2; possibly TRBD1 for D (6 bases). Per germline, CDR1 MDHEN and CDR2 SYDVKM. The CDR3 is 11 residues long. V was clipped by 8 bases and J by 2 bases, with 6 bases between them. The CDR3 sequence: CASGGNYGYTF. The CDR3, as DNA: TGTGCCAGCGGGGGCAACTATGGCTACACCTTC.

The rearrangement uses TRBV5-1 and TRBJ1-2, with a possible D match to TRBD1 (5 bases). The CDR3 totals 14 residues. The V gene lost 4 bases and the J gene lost 4 bases, with 14 bases spanning the gap. Germline V lookup: CDR1 SGHRS, CDR2 YFSETQ. CDR3: CASSQGQDPYGYTF. The CDR3 nucleotides are TGCGCCAGCAGCCAGGGCCAGGATCCCTATGGCTACACCTTC.